These T cell receptor beta chains were read from a single sample in a study of blood T cell repertoires in COVID-19. TCRdb keeps only in-frame clones here, not all; method: immunoSEQ multiplex PCR. The sample yields about 220,000 clones, roughly four fifths seen once. The sample comprised peripheral blood. These receptors were taken from a middle-aged woman with active or convalescent COVID-19. CDR3s include the opening cysteine and the closing phenylalanine or tryptophan. A D gene is named only where the DNA matches it firmly. The listing skips clone size in some rows; elsewhere it reads once, few, many or a size class.

v_call	j_call	clone_size	d_call	cdr3_nt	cdr3_aa
TRBV21-1	TRBJ2-4	once	NA	TGTGCCAGCAGCAAAGCACGGGACAGGTTTTCACGGAACATTCAGTACTTC	CASSKARDRFSRNIQYF
TRBV30	TRBJ1-2	NA	NA	TGTGCCTGGAGCAACAGGGTCTGGGGCTACACCTTC	CAWSNRVWGYTF
TRBV4-1	TRBJ1-6	NA	TRBD1	TGCGCCAGCAGCCAAGGACAGGGGGTTTACTCACCCCTCCACTTT	CASSQGQGVYSPLHF
TRBV5-5	TRBJ2-5	once	NA	TGTGCCAGCAGTTCCACTACGATAGAGACCCAGTACTTC	CASSSTTIETQYF
TRBV10-1	TRBJ2-2	NA	TRBD2	TGCGCCAGCAGTGAGTCGGCGGGAGAAACCGGGGAGCTGTTTTTT	CASSESAGETGELFF
TRBV5-1	TRBJ1-2	NA	TRBD1	TGCGCCAGCAGCTTGGAAGGAGGGGGCTCTGGCTACACCTTC	CASSLEGGGSGYTF
TRBV19	TRBJ1-6	many	TRBD1	TGTGCCAGTAGTATTGAGACAGGGACTAATTCACCCCTCCACTTT	CASSIETGTNSPLHF
TRBV3-1/TRBV3-2	TRBJ1-3	NA	NA	TGTGCCAGCAGCCAAACAGTCGGAAACACCATATATTTT	CASSQTVGNTIYF
TRBV7-7	TRBJ1-3	NA	NA	TGTGCTAGCAGCCCCGGACTGCTAGGAAACACCATATATTTT	CASSPGLLGNTIYF
TRBV11-2	TRBJ1-1	NA	NA	TGTGCCAGCAGCTTAGATTGGGGGGGCAACACTGAAGCTTTCTTT	CASSLDWGGNTEAFF
TRBV7-9	TRBJ2-4	NA	NA	TGTGCCAGCAGCTTAGCGACAGGATTAGCCAAAAACATTCAGTACTTC	CASSLATGLAKNIQYF
TRBV24-1	TRBJ1-4	NA	TRBD1	TGTGCCACCAGTGACCCGGGACAGGGAGGTGAAAAACTGTTTTTT	CATSDPGQGGEKLFF
TRBV11-2	TRBJ1-1	NA	NA	TGTGCCAGCAGCGCAGGCTGGGGCCTCGAGGCTTTCTTT	CASSAGWGLEAFF
TRBV5-1	TRBJ1-5	once	NA	TGCGCCAGCAGCTTGGACTTAAATCAGCCCCAGCATTTT	CASSLDLNQPQHF
TRBV4-2	TRBJ2-7	NA	TRBD2	TGTGCCAGCAGCCAAGATAGGGCGGGAGGGCTCGCTAATGAGCAGTACTTC	CASSQDRAGGLANEQYF
TRBV29-1	TRBJ2-3	NA	TRBD2	TGCAGCGTTGGGCTAGCGGGGAGCAGAGATACGCAGTATTTT	CSVGLAGSRDTQYF
TRBV19	TRBJ2-7	NA	NA	TGTGCCAGTAGTATAGCCAGACTTCATCCCGAGCAGTACTTC	CASSIARLHPEQYF
TRBV4-1	TRBJ2-7	once	NA	TGCGCCAGCAGCCAAGAGTCCAGTTCCTACGAGCAGTACTTC	CASSQESSSYEQYF
TRBV24-1	TRBJ1-5	NA	TRBD1	TGTGCCACCAGTGGTTGGGGACAGGGGGGCTCTGAGCCCCAGCATTTT	CATSGWGQGGSEPQHF
TRBV5-4	TRBJ1-2	NA	TRBD1	TGTGCCAGCAGCCTAAATCCGTCCGGGACAGGGCTTTTCTATGGCTACACCTTC	CASSLNPSGTGLFYGYTF
TRBV2	TRBJ2-7	NA	NA	TGTGCCAGCATATCAGGGCCCTACGAGCAGTACTTC	CASISGPYEQYF
TRBV5-1	TRBJ2-6	NA	NA	TGCGCCAGCAGCCCTTACTCTGGGGCCAACGTCCTGACTTTC	CASSPYSGANVLTF
TRBV6-5	TRBJ2-1	NA	NA	TGTGCCAGCAGTTACACCCTAAAGAGCTCCTACAATGAGCAGTTCTTC	CASSYTLKSSYNEQFF
TRBV5-1	TRBJ2-5	NA	TRBD1	TGCGCCAGCAGCCCGGACGGGACAGGGGGCGCAGAGACCCAGTACTTC	CASSPDGTGGAETQYF
TRBV7-6	TRBJ2-1	NA	TRBD1	TGTGCCAGCAGCCCAGTCCCGGGACAGGGTGACAATGAGCAGTTCTTC	CASSPVPGQGDNEQFF
TRBV7-9	TRBJ2-7	few	NA	TGTGCCAGTACAGGGAGCTACGAGCAGTACTTC	CASTGSYEQYF
TRBV21-1	TRBJ2-3	NA	NA	TGTGCCAGCAGCAAAGTCTTGGGGCCTAGCACAGATACGCAGTATTTT	CASSKVLGPSTDTQYF
TRBV6-1	TRBJ2-3	NA	TRBD1	TGTGCCAGCAGTGAAAGGAGGACAGGGGCGTTCACAGATACGCAGTATTTT	CASSERRTGAFTDTQYF
TRBV7-2	TRBJ1-4	NA	TRBD1	TGTGCCAGCAGCTTAGCGCAGGGACAGGCATATGAAAAACTGTTTTTT	CASSLAQGQAYEKLFF
TRBV7-8	TRBJ1-6	NA	TRBD1	TGTGCCAGCAGCTATAGCGTCGGGACAGGGTATAATTCACCCCTCCACTTT	CASSYSVGTGYNSPLHF
TRBV3-1/TRBV3-2	TRBJ1-1	NA	TRBD1	TGTGCCAGCAGGGGACAGGCGAACACTGAAGCTTTCTTT	CASRGQANTEAFF
TRBV24-1	TRBJ1-1	few	NA	TGTGCCACCAGTGACACTAACACTGAAGCTTTCTTT	CATSDTNTEAFF
TRBV19	TRBJ1-5	NA	TRBD1	TGTGCCAGTAGCGACAGGGGCGGTCAGCCCCAGCATTTT	CASSDRGGQPQHF
TRBV7-8	TRBJ2-7	NA	TRBD1	TGTGCCAGCAGCTTAGTGGGGACAGGGCCCTACGAGCAGTACTTC	CASSLVGTGPYEQYF
TRBV2	TRBJ1-1	NA	NA	TGTGCCAGCAAGACAGCACCCAACACTGAAGCTTTCTTT	CASKTAPNTEAFF
TRBV9	TRBJ1-2	once	NA	TGTGCCAGCAGCGGGACCGGGACACCTTCAAACTATGGCTACACCTTC	CASSGTGTPSNYGYTF
TRBV4-1	TRBJ1-2	NA	NA	TGCGCCAGCAACCTCCTGGAGACCGGGTCAGTTTATGGCTACACCTTC	CASNLLETGSVYGYTF
TRBV3-1/TRBV3-2	TRBJ2-5	once	TRBD2	TGTGCCAGCAGCCAAGGGACTAGCGGGGGGGAGACCCAGTACTTC	CASSQGTSGGETQYF